This is a list of T cell receptor beta chains from one sample in a study of cytomegalovirus exposure and HLA in healthy donors. Sequencing was performed with immunoSEQ multiplex PCR; in TCRdb, only in-frame clones are kept and a portion is missing. The sample contains approximately 180,000 clones, approximately 70% of which appear only once. The sequencing sample was made of PBMCs. These receptors came from a woman in her thirties in good health and CMV-seronegative. Each CDR3 is given with its conserved first and last residue. A D gene is named only where the DNA matches it firmly. Clone size is not always given. Where it is, it says once, few, many or a class for expanded clones.

d_gene	v_gene	abundance	j_gene	CDR3aa	CDR3nt
TRBD1	TRBV6-5	few	TRBJ1-3	CASRKTGASGNTIYF	TGTGCCAGCAGAAAGACAGGGGCCTCTGGAAACACCATATATTTT
TRBD1	TRBV27	-	TRBJ1-1	CATRKTGTGNTEAFF	TGTGCCACCCGAAAGACCGGGACAGGGAACACTGAAGCTTTCTTT
TRBD2	TRBV9	-	TRBJ2-1	CASSGRTSGGRDEQFF	TGTGCCAGCAGCGGAAGGACTAGCGGGGGTAGGGACGAGCAGTTCTTC
-	TRBV5-8	-	TRBJ2-7	CASSLGPASSYEQYF	TGTGCCAGCAGCTTGGGTCCTGCGAGCTCCTACGAGCAGTACTTC
-	TRBV7-2	-	TRBJ1-2	CASSYFGTIANYGYTF	TGTGCCAGCAGCTACTTCGGGACAATCGCTAACTATGGCTACACCTTC
TRBD1	TRBV18	-	TRBJ1-1	CASSPRDSLQNTEAFF	TGTGCCAGCTCACCTCGGGACAGCTTACAGAACACTGAAGCTTTCTTT
TRBD1	TRBV7-8	-	TRBJ2-7	CASSPRTGEYYEQYF	TGTGCCAGCAGCCCGCGGACAGGGGAATACTACGAGCAGTACTTC
-	TRBV10-2	-	TRBJ1-1	CASRDTGYTEAFF	TGCGCCAGCAGAGACACAGGGTATACTGAAGCTTTCTTT
-	TRBV7-3	once	TRBJ1-4	CASSPQGQKNEKLFF	TGTGCCAGCAGCCCACAGGGTCAAAAGAATGAAAAACTGTTTTTT
-	TRBV6-5	-	TRBJ1-5	CASSYSTGQPQHF	TGTGCCAGCAGTTACTCGACTGGTCAGCCCCAGCATTTT
-	TRBV13	-	TRBJ2-1	CASSDSTAYNEQFF	TGTGCCAGCAGTGACTCGACAGCCTACAATGAGCAGTTCTTC
TRBD1	TRBV5-8	-	TRBJ1-4	CASSSGTGATNEKLFF	TGTGCCAGCAGCTCGGGGACAGGTGCAACTAATGAAAAACTGTTTTTT
-	TRBV7-9	few	TRBJ2-5	CASSLAQTEQETQYF	TGTGCCAGCAGCTTAGCCCAGACAGAACAAGAGACCCAGTACTTC
-	TRBV4-1	-	TRBJ1-6	CASSHPQGINSPLHF	TGCGCCAGCAGCCACCCACAGGGAATTAATTCACCCCTCCACTTT
TRBD2	TRBV5-4	few	TRBJ2-3	CASSLGLAGSTDTQYF	TGTGCCAGCAGCTTGGGCCTAGCGGGGAGCACAGATACGCAGTATTTT
-	TRBV18	once	TRBJ2-7	CASSPTTRLFTYEQYF	TGTGCCAGCTCACCCACGACTAGGCTCTTTACCTACGAGCAGTACTTC
TRBD1	TRBV5-1	-	TRBJ2-3	CASSVTGFTDTQYF	TGCGCCAGCAGCGTGACAGGGTTCACAGATACGCAGTATTTT
-	TRBV25-1	-	TRBJ1-5	CASSDPRTPHQPQHF	TGTGCCAGCAGTGACCCCAGGACACCCCATCAGCCCCAGCATTTT
-	TRBV11-2	once	TRBJ2-1	CASKMGSLPLNEQFF	TGTGCCAGCAAGATGGGGAGCCTCCCCCTCAATGAGCAGTTCTTC
TRBD1	TRBV10-1	-	TRBJ1-2	CATGGTGDLRYGYTF	TGCGCCACCGGAGGGACAGGGGATCTGCGGTATGGCTACACCTTC
TRBD1	TRBV5-4	-	TRBJ2-1	CASTNRGAGNEQFF	TGTGCCAGCACTAACAGGGGAGCTGGGAATGAGCAGTTCTTC
-	TRBV19	-	TRBJ2-7	CASSGDPAGEQYF	TGTGCCAGTAGTGGGGACCCCGCGGGGGAGCAGTACTTC
TRBD2	TRBV11-1	-	TRBJ2-5	CASSHRLAGHQETQYF	TGTGCCAGCAGCCACAGACTAGCGGGCCACCAAGAGACCCAGTACTTC
-	TRBV5-4	-	TRBJ2-5	CASSLPSRQETQYF	TGTGCCAGCAGCTTGCCTAGCAGACAAGAGACCCAGTACTTC
-	TRBV19	-	TRBJ1-2	CASSTSYGYTF	TGTGCCAGTAGTACCAGCTATGGCTACACCTTC
-	TRBV4-2	-	TRBJ2-7	CASSPQTTSYEQYF	TGTGCCAGCAGCCCCCAAACAACCTCCTACGAGCAGTACTTC
-	TRBV10-2	-	TRBJ2-2	CASSESGGDAGELFF	TGCGCCAGCAGTGAGTCGGGGGGTGACGCCGGGGAGCTGTTTTTT
-	TRBV9	-	TRBJ1-1	CASSVGDFMNTEAFF	TGTGCCAGCAGCGTCGGTGATTTTATGAACACTGAAGCTTTCTTT
-	TRBV6-1	-	TRBJ2-3	CASSAASSTDTQYF	TGTGCCAGCAGTGCGGCTAGCAGCACAGATACGCAGTATTTT
-	TRBV11-2	few	TRBJ1-1	CASSPKNRVFNNEAFF	TGTGCCAGCAGCCCGAAGAACAGGGTGTTTAATAATGAAGCTTTCTTT
TRBD1	TRBV10-2	-	TRBJ1-1	CASSESTGSEAFF	TGCGCCAGCAGTGAGTCGACAGGGTCTGAAGCTTTCTTT
-	TRBV9	-	TRBJ1-2	CASSETGFGYTF	TGTGCCAGCAGCGAAACAGGGTTTGGCTACACCTTC